What follows is one T cell receptor beta chain and its context. CDR3 length: 15 amino acids. The germline V and J ends were trimmed by 1 base and 5 bases, with 14 bases remaining between them. Germline V gene lookup returns CDR1 SGHAT and CDR2 FQNNGV. This sample stems from a study of T cell changes during pregnancy in multiple sclerosis. Assay used: immunoSEQ multiplex PCR; TCRdb lists only in-frame clones, some missing. The sample consists of tens of thousands of clones, approximately 94% of them appearing once. Sequenced here: CD8+ T cells from peripheral blood mononuclear cells, sampled in the third trimester of pregnancy. The TCR was taken from a female donor with multiple sclerosis, enrolled in a pregnancy study. The rearrangement uses TRBV11-2 and TRBJ1-1, with D perhaps TRBD1 (5 bases). The CDR3 loop is CASSLGLGARTEAFF. The CDR3 region has the DNA TGTGCCAGCAGCTTAGGGTTAGGGGCGCGAACTGAAGCTTTCTTT.